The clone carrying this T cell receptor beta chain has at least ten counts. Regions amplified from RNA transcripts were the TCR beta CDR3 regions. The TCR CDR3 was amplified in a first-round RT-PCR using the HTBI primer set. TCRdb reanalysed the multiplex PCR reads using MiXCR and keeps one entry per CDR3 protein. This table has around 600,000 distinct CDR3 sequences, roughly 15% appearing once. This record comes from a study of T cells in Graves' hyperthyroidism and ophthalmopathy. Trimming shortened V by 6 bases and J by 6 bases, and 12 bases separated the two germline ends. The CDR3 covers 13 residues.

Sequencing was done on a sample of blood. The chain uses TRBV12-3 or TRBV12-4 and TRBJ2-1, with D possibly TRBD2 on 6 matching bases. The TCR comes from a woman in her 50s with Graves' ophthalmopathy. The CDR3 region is CASRRGLPNEQFF. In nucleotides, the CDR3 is TGTGCCAGCAGGAGGGGACTCCCCAATGAGCAGTTCTTC.